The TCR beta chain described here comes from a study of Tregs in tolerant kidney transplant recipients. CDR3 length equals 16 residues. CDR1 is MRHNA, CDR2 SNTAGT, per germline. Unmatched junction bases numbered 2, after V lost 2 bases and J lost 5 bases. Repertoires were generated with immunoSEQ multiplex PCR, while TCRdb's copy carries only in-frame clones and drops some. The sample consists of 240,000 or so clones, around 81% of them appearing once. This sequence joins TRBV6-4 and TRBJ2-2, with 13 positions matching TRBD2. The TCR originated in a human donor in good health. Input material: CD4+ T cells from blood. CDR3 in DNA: TGTGCCAGCAGTGACAGGACTAGCGGGAGTACCGGGGAGCTGTTTTTT. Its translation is CASSDRTSGSTGELFF.